These T cell receptor beta chains were read from a single sample in a study of T cells in localized non-small cell lung cancer. The repertoire was sequenced with immunoSEQ multiplex PCR; TCRdb's copy has only in-frame clones and lacks some. The profile shows roughly 58,000 clones, roughly 79% of them singletons. The material sequenced was PBMCs, taken before any cancer treatment. The receptors originated from a man aged 40 to 69 with stage II lung adenocarcinoma. Both conserved end residues are part of each CDR3. Each record gives: J gene, D gene, V gene, clone size, CDR3 DNA, CDR3 protein. D genes are given only for firm matches. A clone size is listed for some rows: how often the clone was seen (once, few, many), or a class if it is expanded.

J gene: TRBJ2-1; D gene: NA; V gene: TRBV15; clone size: NA; CDR3 DNA: TGTGCCACCAGCCCACAGGGCGGAGCCTACAATGAGCAGTTCTTC; CDR3 protein: CATSPQGGAYNEQFF
J gene: TRBJ1-1; D gene: NA; V gene: TRBV6-5; clone size: NA; CDR3 DNA: TGTGCCAGCAGTCCTCCCGGTATGGGACGGCTTGAAGCTTTCTTT; CDR3 protein: CASSPPGMGRLEAFF
J gene: TRBJ2-7; D gene: TRBD2; V gene: TRBV11-2; clone size: NA; CDR3 DNA: TGTGCCAGCAGCTTGGGTACTAGCGGGAGAGAGCAGTACTTC; CDR3 protein: CASSLGTSGREQYF
J gene: TRBJ1-1; D gene: NA; V gene: TRBV18; clone size: once; CDR3 DNA: TGTGCCAGCTCACCACCAGGTTATACTGAAGCTTTCTTT; CDR3 protein: CASSPPGYTEAFF
J gene: TRBJ1-1; D gene: TRBD1; V gene: TRBV7-8; clone size: NA; CDR3 DNA: TGTGCCAGCAGCTCACAGGGGGACGGCACTGAAGCTTTCTTT; CDR3 protein: CASSSQGDGTEAFF
J gene: TRBJ1-2; D gene: NA; V gene: TRBV30; clone size: few; CDR3 DNA: TGTGCCTGGGCTCAGTCCTATGGCTACACCTTC; CDR3 protein: CAWAQSYGYTF
J gene: TRBJ2-3; D gene: NA; V gene: TRBV2; clone size: NA; CDR3 DNA: TGTGCCAGCAGTGAACAGGGAACAGATACGCAGTATTTT; CDR3 protein: CASSEQGTDTQYF
J gene: TRBJ2-1; D gene: NA; V gene: TRBV7-9; clone size: few; CDR3 DNA: TGTGCCAGCAGCAAGGTTAGCTCCTACAATGAGCAGTTCTTC; CDR3 protein: CASSKVSSYNEQFF
J gene: TRBJ1-4; D gene: NA; V gene: TRBV5-4; clone size: NA; CDR3 DNA: TGTGCCAGCAGCTTGTGGGGGGCAACTAATGAAAAACTGTTTTTT; CDR3 protein: CASSLWGATNEKLFF
J gene: TRBJ1-5; D gene: TRBD1; V gene: TRBV2; clone size: NA; CDR3 DNA: TGTGCCAGCAGGGGACAGGGGGGCCAGCCCCAGCATTTT; CDR3 protein: CASRGQGGQPQHF
J gene: TRBJ2-1; D gene: TRBD2; V gene: TRBV27; clone size: NA; CDR3 DNA: TGTGCCAGCAGTTTACGTCCAGCGGGAGGGTTCTATGAGCAGTTCTTC; CDR3 protein: CASSLRPAGGFYEQFF
J gene: TRBJ2-1; D gene: TRBD2; V gene: TRBV4-1; clone size: NA; CDR3 DNA: TGCGCCAGCAGCCAACGGGGGGGGCTAGCCTTCTACAATGAGCAGTTCTTC; CDR3 protein: CASSQRGGLAFYNEQFF
J gene: TRBJ2-1; D gene: NA; V gene: TRBV9; clone size: NA; CDR3 DNA: TGTGCCAGCAGCGTAGAACCTCACAATGAGCAGTTCTTC; CDR3 protein: CASSVEPHNEQFF
J gene: TRBJ1-5; D gene: TRBD1; V gene: TRBV7-9; clone size: NA; CDR3 DNA: TGTGCCAGCAGCGAGACAGGGGATCGTCAGCCCCAGCATTTT; CDR3 protein: CASSETGDRQPQHF
J gene: TRBJ1-2; D gene: NA; V gene: TRBV19; clone size: NA; CDR3 DNA: TGTGCCAGTAGTATAGTGGACAGTACTGTTTATGGCTACACCTTC; CDR3 protein: CASSIVDSTVYGYTF
J gene: TRBJ1-2; D gene: NA; V gene: TRBV6-6; clone size: NA; CDR3 DNA: TGTGCCAGCAGTCCCGGGGGTCGGGGCTACACCTTC; CDR3 protein: CASSPGGRGYTF
J gene: TRBJ1-1; D gene: TRBD1; V gene: TRBV19; clone size: NA; CDR3 DNA: TGTGCCAGTAGTATAATCTCGACAGGGGCGCCGACTGAAGCTTTCTTT; CDR3 protein: CASSIISTGAPTEAFF
J gene: TRBJ2-2; D gene: NA; V gene: TRBV4-1; clone size: NA; CDR3 DNA: TGCGCCAGCAGCCAAGAAGAGGGGTGGGAAACCGGGGAGCTGTTTTTT; CDR3 protein: CASSQEEGWETGELFF
J gene: TRBJ1-2; D gene: TRBD1; V gene: TRBV5-4; clone size: NA; CDR3 DNA: TGTGCCAGCAGCTCCCGCGGACAGGGGGCAAATGGCTACACCTTC; CDR3 protein: CASSSRGQGANGYTF
J gene: TRBJ2-2; D gene: NA; V gene: TRBV25-1; clone size: NA; CDR3 DNA: TGTGCCAGCAAGAACAGAAACACCGGGGAGCTGTTTTTT; CDR3 protein: CASKNRNTGELFF
J gene: TRBJ1-4; D gene: NA; V gene: TRBV5-4; clone size: NA; CDR3 DNA: TGTGCCAGCAGCTTGGCGGGCAATGAAAAACTGTTTTTT; CDR3 protein: CASSLAGNEKLFF
J gene: TRBJ1-2; D gene: NA; V gene: TRBV12-5; clone size: NA; CDR3 DNA: TGTGCTAGTGCTCCGGGACGGATAAACTATGGCTACACCTTC; CDR3 protein: CASAPGRINYGYTF
J gene: TRBJ1-1; D gene: NA; V gene: TRBV6-5; clone size: once; CDR3 DNA: TGTGCCAGCAGTTACTCGTGGGACGAGGAAGCTTTCTTT; CDR3 protein: CASSYSWDEEAFF
J gene: TRBJ1-1; D gene: TRBD1; V gene: TRBV4-1; clone size: NA; CDR3 DNA: TGCGCCAGCAGCCAATCCGGACAGGGGGCCACTGAAGCTTTCTTT; CDR3 protein: CASSQSGQGATEAFF
J gene: TRBJ2-2; D gene: TRBD1; V gene: TRBV5-1; clone size: NA; CDR3 DNA: TGCGCCAGCAGCTTGCAGGACAGGGTCACCGGGGAGCTGTTTTTT; CDR3 protein: CASSLQDRVTGELFF
J gene: TRBJ2-5; D gene: NA; V gene: TRBV10-3; clone size: NA; CDR3 DNA: TGTGCCATCAGTGAGCCTAGGGAGACCCAGTACTTC; CDR3 protein: CAISEPRETQYF
J gene: TRBJ1-1; D gene: NA; V gene: TRBV5-6; clone size: NA; CDR3 DNA: TGTGCCAGCAGCTTTCGCCGGGTATCAGGGACTGAAGCTTTCTTT; CDR3 protein: CASSFRRVSGTEAFF
J gene: TRBJ1-2; D gene: NA; V gene: TRBV21-1; clone size: medium-sized; CDR3 DNA: TGTGCCAGCAGCAAAGGGACAGGCTATGGCTACACCTTC; CDR3 protein: CASSKGTGYGYTF
J gene: TRBJ1-4; D gene: NA; V gene: TRBV9; clone size: NA; CDR3 DNA: TGTGCCAGCAGCGTGGGGGGGACGGTAGAGGAAAAACTGTTTTTT; CDR3 protein: CASSVGGTVEEKLFF
J gene: TRBJ2-1; D gene: TRBD2; V gene: TRBV7-2; clone size: NA; CDR3 DNA: TGTGCCAGCAGCGCGGGAGTCCGGAGTTACAATGAGCAGTTCTTC; CDR3 protein: CASSAGVRSYNEQFF
J gene: TRBJ1-1; D gene: NA; V gene: TRBV30; clone size: NA; CDR3 DNA: TGTGCCTGGAATGTCAGGGAGCGAACTTTCTTT; CDR3 protein: CAWNVRERTFF
J gene: TRBJ2-1; D gene: TRBD2; V gene: TRBV30; clone size: NA; CDR3 DNA: TGTGCCTGGAGTGTGGGGGGGAACAATGAGCAGTTCTTC; CDR3 protein: CAWSVGGNNEQFF
J gene: TRBJ2-1; D gene: TRBD2; V gene: TRBV19; clone size: NA; CDR3 DNA: TGTGCCAGTAGTATAGAGACTAGCGGCTACAATGAGCAGTTCTTC; CDR3 protein: CASSIETSGYNEQFF
J gene: TRBJ2-7; D gene: NA; V gene: TRBV29-1; clone size: once; CDR3 DNA: TGCAGCTCCCGGGACGGGAGCTCCTACGAGCAGTACTTC; CDR3 protein: CSSRDGSSYEQYF
J gene: TRBJ1-2; D gene: NA; V gene: TRBV7-9; clone size: NA; CDR3 DNA: TGTGCCAGCAGCTTAGGGTCCGACTATGGCTACACCTTC; CDR3 protein: CASSLGSDYGYTF
J gene: TRBJ2-2; D gene: TRBD1; V gene: TRBV18; clone size: once; CDR3 DNA: TGTGCCAGCTCTCTACAGGGGGGCTTCGCGAACACCGGGGAGCTGTTTTTT; CDR3 protein: CASSLQGGFANTGELFF
J gene: TRBJ2-1; D gene: NA; V gene: TRBV27; clone size: NA; CDR3 DNA: TGTGCCAGCAGTTGGGGCAGGGGCTCCTACAATGAGCAGTTCTTC; CDR3 protein: CASSWGRGSYNEQFF
J gene: TRBJ2-1; D gene: NA; V gene: TRBV7-3; clone size: NA; CDR3 DNA: TGTGCCAGCAGCTTAACTAGCGGCGTATACAATGAGCAGTTCTTC; CDR3 protein: CASSLTSGVYNEQFF
J gene: TRBJ2-1; D gene: NA; V gene: TRBV29-1; clone size: NA; CDR3 DNA: TGCAGCGTTGAAGAGGGAATAGCCAATGAGCAGTTCTTC; CDR3 protein: CSVEEGIANEQFF
J gene: TRBJ2-7; D gene: NA; V gene: TRBV23-1; clone size: NA; CDR3 DNA: TGCGCCTTCCCGACAGTTATCCACGAGCAGTACTTC; CDR3 protein: CAFPTVIHEQYF
J gene: TRBJ2-7; D gene: TRBD1; V gene: TRBV7-2; clone size: NA; CDR3 DNA: TGTGCCAGCAGCTTAGCGACAGGGGGCTCCTACGAGCAGTACTTC; CDR3 protein: CASSLATGGSYEQYF
J gene: TRBJ2-7; D gene: NA; V gene: TRBV5-8; clone size: NA; CDR3 DNA: TGTGCCAGCAGCTTGGTCGGGCCCTACGAGCAGTACTTC; CDR3 protein: CASSLVGPYEQYF
J gene: TRBJ2-6; D gene: NA; V gene: TRBV10-1; clone size: NA; CDR3 DNA: TGCGCCAGCAGAGGGGACTCTGGGGCCAACGTCCTGACTTTC; CDR3 protein: CASRGDSGANVLTF
J gene: TRBJ1-4; D gene: NA; V gene: TRBV2; clone size: NA; CDR3 DNA: TGTGCCAGCTGTACCGGGACAAGTAATGAAAAACTGTTTTTT; CDR3 protein: CASCTGTSNEKLFF
J gene: TRBJ2-2; D gene: NA; V gene: TRBV19; clone size: NA; CDR3 DNA: TGTGCCAGTAGTACCAGGGGGGTCGGGGAGCTGTTTTTT; CDR3 protein: CASSTRGVGELFF
J gene: TRBJ2-1; D gene: TRBD2; V gene: TRBV7-2; clone size: NA; CDR3 DNA: TGTGCCAGCAGCTTAAGGAGAATAGCGGGTGTTCACAATGAGCAGTTCTTC; CDR3 protein: CASSLRRIAGVHNEQFF
J gene: TRBJ1-4; D gene: TRBD1; V gene: TRBV27; clone size: once; CDR3 DNA: TGTGCCAGCAGTTGGCAGGGACAGCTGAATGAAAAACTGTTTTTT; CDR3 protein: CASSWQGQLNEKLFF
J gene: TRBJ2-5; D gene: NA; V gene: TRBV7-3; clone size: NA; CDR3 DNA: TGTGCCAGCAGCTTAACAGGCAGGGGCACGGAGACCCAGTACTTC; CDR3 protein: CASSLTGRGTETQYF
J gene: TRBJ1-5; D gene: NA; V gene: TRBV29-1; clone size: NA; CDR3 DNA: TGCAGCGTAGGGGAGTTGGGCAATCAGCCCCAGCATTTT; CDR3 protein: CSVGELGNQPQHF
J gene: TRBJ2-1; D gene: TRBD2; V gene: TRBV7-3; clone size: NA; CDR3 DNA: TGTGCCAGCAGCTTAAGCCCTAGCGGGGGAAACAATGAGCAGTTCTTC; CDR3 protein: CASSLSPSGGNNEQFF
J gene: TRBJ2-1; D gene: TRBD2; V gene: TRBV11-3; clone size: NA; CDR3 DNA: TGTGCCAGCAACCAACCTAGCGGGAGGGCCCACAATGAGCAGTTCTTC; CDR3 protein: CASNQPSGRAHNEQFF
J gene: TRBJ2-1; D gene: NA; V gene: TRBV5-1; clone size: NA; CDR3 DNA: TGCGCCAGCAGCTTGGAACAGCTCGGCATCCATGAGCAGTTCTTC; CDR3 protein: CASSLEQLGIHEQFF
J gene: TRBJ1-5; D gene: NA; V gene: TRBV18; clone size: few; CDR3 DNA: TGTGCCAGCTCACCCGGGAGGGGCGGGGAGCCCCAGCATTTT; CDR3 protein: CASSPGRGGEPQHF
J gene: TRBJ2-7; D gene: NA; V gene: TRBV9; clone size: once; CDR3 DNA: TGTGCCAGCAGCGTAGCCGGCGTGAGCTCCTACGAGCAGTACTTC; CDR3 protein: CASSVAGVSSYEQYF
J gene: TRBJ2-3; D gene: NA; V gene: TRBV6-5; clone size: NA; CDR3 DNA: TGTGCCAGCAGTTATCTTGCAGGGGGGGCAGATACGCAGTATTTT; CDR3 protein: CASSYLAGGADTQYF
J gene: TRBJ1-4; D gene: NA; V gene: TRBV27; clone size: NA; CDR3 DNA: TGTGCCAGCACCCCGGGGGGGTCTGAAAAACTGTTTTTT; CDR3 protein: CASTPGGSEKLFF